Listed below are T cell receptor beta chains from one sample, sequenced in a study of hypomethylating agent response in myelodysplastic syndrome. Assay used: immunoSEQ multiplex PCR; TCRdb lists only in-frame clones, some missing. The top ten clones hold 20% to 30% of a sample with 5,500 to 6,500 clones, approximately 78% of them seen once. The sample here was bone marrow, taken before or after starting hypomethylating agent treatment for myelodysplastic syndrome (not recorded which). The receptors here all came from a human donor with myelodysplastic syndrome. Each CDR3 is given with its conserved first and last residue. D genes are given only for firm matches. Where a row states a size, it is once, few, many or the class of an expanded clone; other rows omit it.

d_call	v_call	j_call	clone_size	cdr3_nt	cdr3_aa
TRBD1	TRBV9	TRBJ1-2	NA	TGTGCCAGCAGGCTGACAGGGTCAAACTATGGCTACACCTTC	CASRLTGSNYGYTF
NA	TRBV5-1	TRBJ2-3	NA	TGCGCCAGCAGCTTGGGGAAAGATACGCAGTATTTT	CASSLGKDTQYF
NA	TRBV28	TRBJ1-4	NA	TGTGCCAGCAGTTTATCGGGGACTAATGAAAAACTGTTTTTT	CASSLSGTNEKLFF
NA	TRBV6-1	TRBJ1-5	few	TGTGCCAGCAGCGCCGTACATAGCAATCAGCCCCAGCATTTT	CASSAVHSNQPQHF
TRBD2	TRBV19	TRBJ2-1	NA	TGTGCCAGTAGTCGTAGCGGGAGGGATGAGGATGAGCAGTTCTTC	CASSRSGRDEDEQFF
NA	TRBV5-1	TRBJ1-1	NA	TGCGCCAGCAGCCTACAACCGGGCAACACTGAAGCTTTCTTT	CASSLQPGNTEAFF
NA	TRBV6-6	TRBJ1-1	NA	TGTGCCAGCAGGCCGGGACTGACGAACACTGAAGCTTTCTTT	CASRPGLTNTEAFF
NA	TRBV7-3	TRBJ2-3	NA	TGTGCCAGCAGCCCCGACCTCGGGGGACAAGATACGCAGTATTTT	CASSPDLGGQDTQYF
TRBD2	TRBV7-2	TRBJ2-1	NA	TGTGCCAGCAGCTTAGCGCGGGGCGGGAGGGCTTCCTACAATGAGCAGTTCTTC	CASSLARGGRASYNEQFF
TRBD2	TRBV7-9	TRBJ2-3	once	TGTGCCAGCAGCCAATCCTGGACTAGCGGGGGGCGTAGCACAGATACGCAGTATTTT	CASSQSWTSGGRSTDTQYF
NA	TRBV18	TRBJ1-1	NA	TGTGCCAGCTCAGCACACCCCCCGACAGTTACGAACACTGAAGCTTTCTTT	CASSAHPPTVTNTEAFF
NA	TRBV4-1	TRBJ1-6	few	TGCGCCAGCAGCCAAGATACATCCAGCTCCTATAATTCACCCCTCCACTTT	CASSQDTSSSYNSPLHF
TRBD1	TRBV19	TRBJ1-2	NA	TGTGCCAGTAACCCGGGACAGGGAGTCTATGGCTACACCTTC	CASNPGQGVYGYTF
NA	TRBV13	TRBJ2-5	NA	TGTGCCAGCAGCTTTCGTGGGACCCTAAAAGAGACCCAGTACTTC	CASSFRGTLKETQYF
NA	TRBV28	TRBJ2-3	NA	TGTGCCAGCAGTTTACAGGGGCCCTATTTTAGCACAGATACGCAGTATTTT	CASSLQGPYFSTDTQYF
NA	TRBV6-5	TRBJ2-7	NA	TGTGCCAGCAGGAGCGCCTCCCAGCCTGGGGGCGAGCAGTACTTC	CASRSASQPGGEQYF
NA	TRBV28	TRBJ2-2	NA	TGTGCCAGCAGAGGGGGGCTTACCGGGGAGCTGTTTTTT	CASRGGLTGELFF
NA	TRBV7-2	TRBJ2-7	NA	TGTGCCAGCAGCTTATCTTACGAGCAGTACTTC	CASSLSYEQYF
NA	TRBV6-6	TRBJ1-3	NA	TGTGCCAGCAGTTATACGGCCGGGAACACCATATATTTT	CASSYTAGNTIYF
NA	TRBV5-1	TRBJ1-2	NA	TGCGCCAGCAGCTTGGACAGCTATGGCTACACCTTC	CASSLDSYGYTF
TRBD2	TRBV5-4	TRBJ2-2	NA	TGTGCCAGCCGTAGGGAGCGGGGGACCGGGGAGCTGTTTTTT	CASRRERGTGELFF
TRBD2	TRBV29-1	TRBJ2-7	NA	TGCAGCGGGGGGGGAGGCTACGAGCAGTACTTC	CSGGGGYEQYF
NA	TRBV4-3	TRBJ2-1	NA	TGCGCCAGCAGTCAAGAGGTTTCCCTAACCCAGGGGAGTGAGCAGTTCTTC	CASSQEVSLTQGSEQFF
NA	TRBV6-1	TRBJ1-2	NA	TGTGCCAGCAGTGGAACAGCCAACTATGGCTACACCTTC	CASSGTANYGYTF
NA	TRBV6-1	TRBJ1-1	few	TGTGCCAGCAGTTGGGACTTCAACACTGAAGCTTTCTTT	CASSWDFNTEAFF
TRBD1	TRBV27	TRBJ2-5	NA	TGTGCCAGCACTCCAAGGGGGCGCGGGACCCAGTACTTC	CASTPRGRGTQYF
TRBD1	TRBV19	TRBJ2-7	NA	TGTGCCAGTAGTTCAGGGGGCTACGAGCAGTACTTC	CASSSGGYEQYF
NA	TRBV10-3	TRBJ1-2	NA	TGTGCCATCAGTGAGTCTCTACTTGGGGGCTACACCTTC	CAISESLLGGYTF
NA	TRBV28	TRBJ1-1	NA	TGTGCCAGCAGTTTATTGTCCCCTTGGGCCAACACTGAAGCTTTCTTT	CASSLLSPWANTEAFF
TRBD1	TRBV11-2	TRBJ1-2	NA	TGTGCCAGCAGCCCCCGCCAGGGGGTTGGAAACTATGGCTACACCTTC	CASSPRQGVGNYGYTF
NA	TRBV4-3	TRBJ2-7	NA	TGCGCCAGCAGCCAAGCCCAGGGGGGCCCCCCCTACGAGCAGTACTTC	CASSQAQGGPPYEQYF
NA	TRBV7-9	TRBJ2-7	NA	TGTGCCAGCAGCTTAGGTCAGCGAGCTAGCTCCTACGAGCAGTACTTC	CASSLGQRASSYEQYF
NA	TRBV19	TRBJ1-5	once	TGTGCCAGCCTGGATCAACAGGGTGGTCAGCCCCAGCATTTT	CASLDQQGGQPQHF